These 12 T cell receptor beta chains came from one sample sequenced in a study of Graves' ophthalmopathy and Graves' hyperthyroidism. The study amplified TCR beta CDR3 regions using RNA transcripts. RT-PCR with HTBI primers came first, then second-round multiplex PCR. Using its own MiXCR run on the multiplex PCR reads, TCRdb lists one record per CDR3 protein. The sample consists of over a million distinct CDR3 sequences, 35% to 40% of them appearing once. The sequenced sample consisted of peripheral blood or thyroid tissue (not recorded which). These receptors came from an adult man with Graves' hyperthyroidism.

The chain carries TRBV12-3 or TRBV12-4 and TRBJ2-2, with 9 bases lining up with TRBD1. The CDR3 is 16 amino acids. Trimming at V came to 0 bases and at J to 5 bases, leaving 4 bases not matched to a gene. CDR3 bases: TGTGCCAGCAGTTTAGCGGGACAGGGTGAAACCGGGGAGCTGTTTTTT. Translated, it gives CASSLAGQGETGELFF.

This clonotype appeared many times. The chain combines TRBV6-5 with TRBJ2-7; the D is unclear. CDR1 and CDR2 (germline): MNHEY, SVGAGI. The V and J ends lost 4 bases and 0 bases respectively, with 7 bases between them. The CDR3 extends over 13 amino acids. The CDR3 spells CASSSHFSYEQYF. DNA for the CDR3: TGTGCCAGCAGTTCCCACTTCTCCTACGAGCAGTACTTC.

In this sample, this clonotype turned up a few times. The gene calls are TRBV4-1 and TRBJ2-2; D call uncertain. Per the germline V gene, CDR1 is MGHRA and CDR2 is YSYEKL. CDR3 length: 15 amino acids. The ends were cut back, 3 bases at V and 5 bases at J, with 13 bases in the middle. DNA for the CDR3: TGCGCCAGCAGCCATGGCGGCCTCGGGACCGGGGAGCTGTTTTTT. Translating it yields CASSHGGLGTGELFF.

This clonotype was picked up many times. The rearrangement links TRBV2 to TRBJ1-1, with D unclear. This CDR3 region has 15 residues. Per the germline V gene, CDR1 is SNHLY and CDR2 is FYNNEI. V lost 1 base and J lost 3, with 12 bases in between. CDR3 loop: CASSEVPGSDTEAFF. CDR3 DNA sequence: TGTGCCAGCAGTGAAGTGCCGGGTTCGGACACTGAAGCTTTCTTT.

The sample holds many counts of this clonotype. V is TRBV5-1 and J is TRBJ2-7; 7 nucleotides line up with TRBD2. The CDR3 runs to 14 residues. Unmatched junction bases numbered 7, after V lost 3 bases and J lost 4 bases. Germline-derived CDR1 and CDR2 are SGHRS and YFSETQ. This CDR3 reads CASSWGAGSYEQYF. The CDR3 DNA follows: TGCGCCAGCAGCTGGGGAGCGGGGTCGTACGAGCAGTACTTC.

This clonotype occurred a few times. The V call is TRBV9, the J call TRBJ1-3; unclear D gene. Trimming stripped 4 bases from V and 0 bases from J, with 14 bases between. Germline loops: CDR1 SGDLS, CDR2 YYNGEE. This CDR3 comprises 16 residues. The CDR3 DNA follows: TGTGCCAGCAGCTCAGACCTGACGGCCTCTGGAAACACCATATATTTT. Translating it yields CASSSDLTASGNTIYF.

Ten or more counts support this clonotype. The CDR3 sequence: CASSLTLGDTEAFF. CDR3 DNA sequence: TGTGCCAGCAGCTTGACCCTTGGGGACACTGAAGCTTTCTTT. J is TRBJ1-1 and V is TRBV7-9, with unresolved D. CDR3 size: 14 residues. V lost 3 bases and J 3 bases, leaving 11 bases between the germline ends. The germline gives CDR1 SEHNR, CDR2 FQNEAQ (reference sequence).

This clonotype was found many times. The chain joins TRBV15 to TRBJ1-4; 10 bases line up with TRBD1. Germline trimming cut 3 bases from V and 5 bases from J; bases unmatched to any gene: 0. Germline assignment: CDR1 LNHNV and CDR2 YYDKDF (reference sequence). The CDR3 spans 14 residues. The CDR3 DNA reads TGTGCCACCAGCAGGGGACAGGGGAATGAAAAACTGTTTTTT. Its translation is CATSRGQGNEKLFF.

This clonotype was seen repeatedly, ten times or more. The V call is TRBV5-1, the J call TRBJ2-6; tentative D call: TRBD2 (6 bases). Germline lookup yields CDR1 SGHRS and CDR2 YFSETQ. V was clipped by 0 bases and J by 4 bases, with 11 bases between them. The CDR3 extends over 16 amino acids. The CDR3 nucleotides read TGCGCCAGCAGCTTGGCCGGAGGGACCGGGGCCAACGTCCTGACTTTC. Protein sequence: CASSLAGGTGANVLTF.

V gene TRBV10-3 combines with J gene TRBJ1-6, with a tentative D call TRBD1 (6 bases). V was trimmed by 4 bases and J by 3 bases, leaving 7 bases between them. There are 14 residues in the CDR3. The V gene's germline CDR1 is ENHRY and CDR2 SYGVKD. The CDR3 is CAISVTGYNSPLHF. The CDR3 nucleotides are TGTGCCATCAGTGTGACAGGCTATAATTCACCCCTCCACTTT.

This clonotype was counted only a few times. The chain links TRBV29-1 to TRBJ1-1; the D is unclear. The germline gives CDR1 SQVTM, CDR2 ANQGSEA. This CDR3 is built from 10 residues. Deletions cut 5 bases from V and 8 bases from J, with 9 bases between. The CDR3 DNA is TGCAGCGTTAGGCACAGCGAAGCTTTCTTT. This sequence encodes CSVRHSEAFF.

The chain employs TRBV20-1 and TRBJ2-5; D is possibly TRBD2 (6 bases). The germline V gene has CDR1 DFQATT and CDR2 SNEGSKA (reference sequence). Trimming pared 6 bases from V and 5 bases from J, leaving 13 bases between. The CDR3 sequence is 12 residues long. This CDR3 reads CSAGPRGETQYF. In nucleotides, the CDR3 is TGCAGTGCCGGCCCTCGGGGGGAGACCCAGTACTTC.